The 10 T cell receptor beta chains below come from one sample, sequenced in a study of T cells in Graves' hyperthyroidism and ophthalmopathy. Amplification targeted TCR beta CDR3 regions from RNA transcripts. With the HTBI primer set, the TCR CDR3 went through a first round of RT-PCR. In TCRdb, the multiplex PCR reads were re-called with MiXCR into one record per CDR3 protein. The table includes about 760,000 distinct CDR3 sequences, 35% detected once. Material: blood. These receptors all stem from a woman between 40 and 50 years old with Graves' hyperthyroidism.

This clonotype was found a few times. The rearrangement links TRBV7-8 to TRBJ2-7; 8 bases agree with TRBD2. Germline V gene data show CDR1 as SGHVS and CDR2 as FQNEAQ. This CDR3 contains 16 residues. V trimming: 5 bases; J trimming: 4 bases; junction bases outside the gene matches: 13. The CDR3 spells CASSLSSSGGVYEQYF. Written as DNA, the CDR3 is TGTGCCAGCAGCCTTTCGTCCAGCGGGGGTGTATACGAGCAGTACTTC.

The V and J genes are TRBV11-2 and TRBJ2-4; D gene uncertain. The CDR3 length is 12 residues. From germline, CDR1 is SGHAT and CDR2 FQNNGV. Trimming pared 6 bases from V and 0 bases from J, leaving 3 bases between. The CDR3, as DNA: TGTGCCAGCAGTCAAGCCAAAAACATTCAGTACTTC. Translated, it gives CASSQAKNIQYF.

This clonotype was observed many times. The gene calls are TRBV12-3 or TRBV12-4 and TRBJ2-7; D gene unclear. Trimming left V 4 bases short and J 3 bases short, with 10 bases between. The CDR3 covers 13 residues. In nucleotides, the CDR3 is TGTGCCAGCAGTTCATGGTTTGACTACGAGCAGTACTTC. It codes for CASSSWFDYEQYF.

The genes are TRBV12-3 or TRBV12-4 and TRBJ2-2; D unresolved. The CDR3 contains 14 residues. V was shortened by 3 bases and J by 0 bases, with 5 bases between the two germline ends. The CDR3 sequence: CASSFLANTGELFF. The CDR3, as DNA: TGTGCCAGCAGTTTTCTAGCGAACACCGGGGAGCTGTTTTTT.

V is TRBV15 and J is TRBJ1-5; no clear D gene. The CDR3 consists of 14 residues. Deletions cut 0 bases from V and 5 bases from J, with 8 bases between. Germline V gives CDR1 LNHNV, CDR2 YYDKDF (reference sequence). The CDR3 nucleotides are TGTGCCACCAGCAGAGATGATGGGTATCAGCCCCAGCATTTT. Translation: CATSRDDGYQPQHF. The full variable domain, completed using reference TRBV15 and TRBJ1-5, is DAMVIQNPRYQVTQFGKPVTLSCSQTLNHNVMYWYQQKSSQAPKLLFHYYDKDFNNEADTPDNFQSRRPNTSFCFLDIRSPGLGDTAMYLCATSRDDGYQPQHFGDGTRLSIL.

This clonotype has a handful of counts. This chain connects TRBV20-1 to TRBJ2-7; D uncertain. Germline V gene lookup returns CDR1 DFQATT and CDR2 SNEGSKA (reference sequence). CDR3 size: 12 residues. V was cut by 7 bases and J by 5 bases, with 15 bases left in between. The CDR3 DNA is TGCAGTGTTAGGCGCCTCGCCGACGAGCAGTACTTC. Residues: CSVRRLADEQYF.

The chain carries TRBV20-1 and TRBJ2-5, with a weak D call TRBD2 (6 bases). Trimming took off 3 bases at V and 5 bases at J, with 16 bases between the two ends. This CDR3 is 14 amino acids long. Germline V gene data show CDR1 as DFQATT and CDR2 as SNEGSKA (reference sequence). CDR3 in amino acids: CSASDAAGKETQYF. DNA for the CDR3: TGCAGTGCTAGTGATGCGGCGGGGAAGGAGACCCAGTACTTC.

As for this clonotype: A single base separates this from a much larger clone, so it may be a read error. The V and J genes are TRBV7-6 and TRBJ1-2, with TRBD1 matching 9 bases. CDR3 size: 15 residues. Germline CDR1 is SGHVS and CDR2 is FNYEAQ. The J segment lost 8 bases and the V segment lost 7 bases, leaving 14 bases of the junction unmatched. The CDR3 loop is CASNPGGQGFMGYTF. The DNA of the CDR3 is TGTGCCAGCAACCCAGGGGGACAGGGTTTCATGGGCTACACCTTC.

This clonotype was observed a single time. This chain's CDR3 is CASSHGRELFF. In DNA, the CDR3 is TGCGCCAGCAGCCACGGACGGGAGCTGTTTTTT. The rearrangement links TRBV5-1 to TRBJ2-2; D ambiguous. Germline assignment: CDR1 SGHRS and CDR2 YFSETQ. V was pared by 4 bases and J by 9 bases, with 7 bases between. The CDR3 is 11 amino acids.

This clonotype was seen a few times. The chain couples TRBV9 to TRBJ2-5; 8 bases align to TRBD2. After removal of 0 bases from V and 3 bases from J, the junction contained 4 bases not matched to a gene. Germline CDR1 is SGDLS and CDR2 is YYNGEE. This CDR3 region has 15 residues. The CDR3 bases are TGTGCCAGCAGCGTAGCTCCGGGGGGGAAAGAGACCCAGTACTTC. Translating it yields CASSVAPGGKETQYF.